The 2 T cell receptor beta chains below come from one sample, sequenced in a study of cytomegalovirus exposure and HLA in healthy donors listed by TCRdb under 2017. The library was built by means of the immunoSEQ multiplex PCR assay. For the multiplex PCR, a mixture combining 60 forward primers for TCR Vbeta segments and 13 reverse primers for TCR Jbeta segments was used. TCRdb stores this immuneACCESS table with in-frame sequences only. Part of the clones is absent; in the studies checked, under half of the shortfall reflects unresolved V genes, and no reason is known for the rest. The sample includes roughly 73,000 clones, with 75% observed a single time. The ten largest clones take up roughly 12% of the sample. Material for sequencing was PBMCs. The origin of the receptors is a man between 70 and 80 years old in good health and CMV-seronegative.

A note on this clone: The same CDR3 arises from other DNA sequences in this sample as well. The chain recombines TRBV7-9 with TRBJ2-1, with D perhaps TRBD1 (6 bases). Germline V CDR1 and CDR2: SEHNR, FQNEAQ (reference sequence). V was cut by 4 bases and J by 7 bases, with 11 bases left in between. The CDR3 length is 13 residues. CDR3 DNA: TGTGCCAGCAGCTCAGGGGCGTATAATGAGCAGTTCTTC. Residues: CASSSGAYNEQFF.

V and J are TRBV9 and TRBJ2-5; D possibly corresponds to TRBD2 (5 bases). The CDR3 is 12 amino acids. Trimming left V 2 bases short and J 5 bases short, with 7 bases between. CDR1 is SGDLS and CDR2 is YYNGEE in the germline V gene. The CDR3 reads CASSVTGETQYF. The CDR3 bases are TGTGCCAGCAGCGTGACGGGGGAGACCCAGTACTTC.